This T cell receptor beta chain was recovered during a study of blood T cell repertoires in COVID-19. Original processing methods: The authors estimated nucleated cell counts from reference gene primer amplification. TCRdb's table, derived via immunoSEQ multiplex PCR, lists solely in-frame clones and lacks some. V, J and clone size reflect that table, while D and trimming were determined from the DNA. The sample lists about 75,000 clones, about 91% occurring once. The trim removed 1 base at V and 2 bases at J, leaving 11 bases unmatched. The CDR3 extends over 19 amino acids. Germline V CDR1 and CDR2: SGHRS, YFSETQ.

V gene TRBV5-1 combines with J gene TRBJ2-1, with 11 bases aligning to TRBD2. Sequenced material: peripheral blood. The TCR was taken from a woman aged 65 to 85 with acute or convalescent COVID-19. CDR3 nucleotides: TGCGCCAGCAGCTTGCGGGGTAGCGGGAGGGCCGGGACCTACAATGAGCAGTTCTTC. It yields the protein CASSLRGSGRAGTYNEQFF.